This TCR beta chain came from a study of T cells in Graves' hyperthyroidism and ophthalmopathy. This clonotype appeared many times. Researchers amplified the TCR beta CDR3 regions from RNA transcripts. HTBI primers were the set used in a first-round RT-PCR of the TCR CDR3. TCRdb called the multiplex PCR reads again in MiXCR, with one record for every CDR3 protein. The sample has hundreds of thousands of distinct CDR3 sequences; 12% to 15% are singletons. The source material was blood. The origin of this receptor is a woman between 18 and 30 years old with Graves' hyperthyroidism.

As DNA, the CDR3 is TGTGCCAGCAGTGACAGGGGCGTTTCCCAAGAGACCCAGTACTTC. Protein: CASSDRGVSQETQYF. This chain joins TRBV12-3 or TRBV12-4 and TRBJ2-5, with 8 bases identical to TRBD1. The V and J ends lost 5 bases and 1 base, in that order; junction bases with no gene match: 6. The CDR3 is 15 residues long.